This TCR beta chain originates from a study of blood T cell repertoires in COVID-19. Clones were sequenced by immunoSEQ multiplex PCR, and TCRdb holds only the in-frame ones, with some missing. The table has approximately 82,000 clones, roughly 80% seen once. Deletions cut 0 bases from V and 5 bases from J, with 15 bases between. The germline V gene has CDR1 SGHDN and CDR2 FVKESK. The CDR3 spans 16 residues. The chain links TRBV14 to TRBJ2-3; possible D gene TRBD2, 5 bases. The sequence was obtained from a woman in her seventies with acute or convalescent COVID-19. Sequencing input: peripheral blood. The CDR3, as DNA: TGTGCCAGCAGCCAAGATCGGAGGAGTTGGGGAGATACGCAGTATTTT. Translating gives CASSQDRRSWGDTQYF.